This T cell receptor (beta chain) was recorded in a study of identical twins. Study-wide results and caveats: Insertions were reduced in abundant cord blood beta clonotypes but not in memory repertoires. Less excess twin sharing appeared in beta out-of-frame sequences.

The CDR3 length is 17 residues. V was trimmed by 0 bases and J by 0 bases, leaving 13 bases between them. Germline lookup yields CDR1 MGHRA and CDR2 YSYEKL. A universal primer site came from template switching; cDNA carried unique molecular identifiers. TCRdb independently ran MiXCR on the 5' RACE reads; one entry per CDR3 protein. The sample holds around 490,000 distinct CDR3 sequences; around 15% are singletons and the top ten take less than 0.5%. This clonotype has more than one count but fewer than ten. Antigen: not known. These same data were also listed under a study on yellow fever vaccine responses in identical twins.

V gene TRBV4-1 combines with J gene TRBJ2-3; D might be TRBD2 (5 bases). Input material: CD4+ T cells sorted from blood. The clonotype originates from a young woman in good health. CDR3 residues: CASSQDLGRVSTDTQYF. The DNA of the CDR3 is TGCGCCAGCAGCCAAGATCTTGGGCGGGTGAGCACAGATACGCAGTATTTT.